One sample yielded the 20 T cell receptor beta chains listed below, sequenced in a study of T cell clusters in autoimmune cytopenias. One tube held mixed TRB-A and TRB-B primer pools for touch-down PCR. For each CDR3 protein, TCRdb gives one entry from its re-call of the multiplex PCR reads, without DNA. In total, the table holds about 5,500 distinct CDR3 sequences. Each sample's input was 200 to 300 ng genomic DNA, 30,000 to 45,000 genome equivalents. These records were also assigned to another study, of T cell repertoires in aging, cancer and after chemotherapy.

The specimen was peripheral blood. These receptor sequences come from a human donor in good health.

The chain links TRBV24-1 to TRBJ1-6. The CDR3 has 17 residues. Germline-derived CDR1 and CDR2 are KGHDR and SFDVKD. The CDR3 sequence is CATSDFLRTGIDSPLHF.

The chain uses TRBV5-1 and TRBJ2-1; the D call of TRBD2 rests on TCRdb alone, since no DNA is present to check it. CDR3 length: 15 residues. CDR1 and CDR2 (germline): SGHRS, YFSETQ. The CDR3 spells CASSVIAGKYNEQFF.

The gene calls are TRBV10-3 and TRBJ2-1; lacking DNA, the TRBD2 call made by TCRdb goes unchecked. This CDR3 comprises 16 residues. CDR1 and CDR2 (germline): ENHRY, SYGVKD. The CDR3 spells CAISDGGTTRNNEQFF.

The chain uses TRBV7-6 and TRBJ2-7. Germline assignment: CDR1 SGHVS and CDR2 FNYEAQ. This CDR3 is 15 amino acids long. This CDR3 reads CASSPSLVGRNEQYF.

J is TRBJ1-3 and V is TRBV10-3. The CDR3 sequence is 14 residues long. The V gene's germline CDR1 is ENHRY and CDR2 SYGVKD. The CDR3 region is CAITSGSFGNTIYF.

This clonotype ranks as medium-sized in terms of frequency. The chain combines TRBV10-3 with TRBJ1-2; TCRdb outputs TRBD1, but without DNA this stays unchecked. Germline V gene data show CDR1 as ENHRY and CDR2 as SYGVKD. The CDR3 runs to 14 residues. CDR3 residues: CAINRQGSDYGYTF.

By frequency, this clonotype is medium-sized. The gene calls are TRBV29-1 and TRBJ2-7; without DNA, the TCRdb call of TRBD1 cannot be checked. The CDR3 is made up of 14 amino acids. Germline loops: CDR1 SQVTM, CDR2 ANQGSEA. CDR3 loop: CSAEGTGQTYEQYF.

Its frequency marks this clonotype as medium-sized. The chain couples TRBV10-3 to TRBJ2-1; TCRdb lists TRBD2, though no DNA is available to test this call. This CDR3 spans 16 amino acids. Looked up from germline, CDR1 is ENHRY and CDR2 is SYGVKD. The CDR3 spells CAIRSLGHSSDNEQFF.

Judged by frequency, this clonotype is medium-sized (0.01 to 0.1%). The chain has TRBV11-1 and TRBJ1-6; TCRdb gives TRBD1 as the D gene, but with no DNA this cannot be confirmed. The CDR3 is 14 residues long. The germline V gene has CDR1 SGHAT and CDR2 FQDESV (reference sequence). CDR3 amino acids: CASQAGALHSPLHF.

This chain connects TRBV6-5 to TRBJ1-2; the D call from TCRdb, TRBD1, cannot be confirmed without DNA. Germline CDR1 reads MNHEY; CDR2 reads SVGAGI. The CDR3 is 14 amino acids. CDR3 sequence: CASSTLTGEGGYTF.

The V and J genes are TRBV12-5 and TRBJ1-4; TCRdb names TRBD1, which stays unverified in the absence of DNA. Looked up from germline, CDR1 is LGHNT and CDR2 is FRNRAP. CDR3 length equals 16 residues. The CDR3 spells CASGLGDRGYGEKLFF.

The J gene is TRBJ2-4, the V gene TRBV27; there is no DNA to check the TCRdb D call of TRBD1. The CDR3 covers 14 residues. Germline V gene sequence: CDR1 MNHEY, CDR2 SMNVEV (reference sequence). The CDR3 is CASPPGEAKNIQYF.

This chain joins TRBV7-2 and TRBJ2-7; checking the TCRdb D call of TRBD2 is not possible without DNA. Germline CDR1 is SGHTA and CDR2 is FQGNSA. CDR3 length: 15 residues. The CDR3 loop is CASSVYSGSSYEQYF.

The V gene is TRBV27, the J gene TRBJ2-2; TCRdb names TRBD2, which stays unverified in the absence of DNA. CDR3 length: 15 amino acids. Germline V CDR1 and CDR2: MNHEY, SMNVEV (reference sequence). The CDR3 here is CATRQFLGGTGELFF.

The V and J genes are TRBV5-4 and TRBJ2-5; TCRdb names TRBD1, which stays unverified in the absence of DNA. Germline CDR1 reads SGHNT; CDR2 reads YYREEE (reference sequence). CDR3 length equals 15 residues. The CDR3: CASSSTGGVGETQYF.

Considering frequency, this clonotype is medium-sized (0.01 to 0.1%). The chain recombines TRBV30 with TRBJ2-1. The CDR3 has 11 amino acids. Germline V CDR1 and CDR2: GTSNPN, SVGIG (reference sequence). CDR3: CAWTRRDEQFF.

This chain uses TRBV24-1 with TRBJ2-3; the TCRdb call, TRBD1, lacks DNA for checking. CDR3 length: 15 amino acids. CDR1 and CDR2 from the germline V gene are KGHDR and SFDVKD. The CDR3 protein is CATSADPGSTDTQYF.

This clonotype counts as medium-sized by frequency. The rearrangement joins TRBV19 to TRBJ1-2; checking the TCRdb D call of TRBD1 is not possible without DNA. The CDR3 extends over 14 amino acids. Germline CDR1 is LNHDA and CDR2 is SQIVND (reference sequence). This CDR3 reads CASSTGQGIGGYTF.

This chain links TRBV20-1 with TRBJ2-3; TCRdb returns TRBD1, unconfirmable since there is no DNA. The CDR3 is 16 residues long. CDR1 and CDR2 (germline): DFQATT, SNEGSKA (reference sequence). The CDR3 is CSQVYLGQGWTDTQYF.

This clonotype is labeled medium-sized based on frequency. The rearrangement links TRBV18 to TRBJ1-2. The germline gives CDR1 KGHSH, CDR2 LQKENI. The CDR3 runs 16 residues. CDR3 region: CASSNMRAESLLGYTF.